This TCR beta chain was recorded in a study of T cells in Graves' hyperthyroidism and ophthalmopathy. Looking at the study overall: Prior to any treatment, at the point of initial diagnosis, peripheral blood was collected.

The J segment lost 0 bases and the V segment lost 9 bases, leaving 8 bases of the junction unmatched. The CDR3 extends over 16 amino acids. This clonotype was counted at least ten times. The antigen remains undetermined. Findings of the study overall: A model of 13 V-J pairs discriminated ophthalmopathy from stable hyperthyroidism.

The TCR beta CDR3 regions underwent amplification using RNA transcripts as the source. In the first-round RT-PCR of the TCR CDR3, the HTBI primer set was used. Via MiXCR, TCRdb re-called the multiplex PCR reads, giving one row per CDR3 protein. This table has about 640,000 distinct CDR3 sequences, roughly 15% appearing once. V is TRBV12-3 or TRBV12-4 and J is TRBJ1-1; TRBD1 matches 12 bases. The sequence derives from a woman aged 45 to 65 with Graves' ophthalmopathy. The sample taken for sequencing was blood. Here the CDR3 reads CASITGTGGVNTEAFF. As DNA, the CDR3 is TGTGCCAGTATCACCGGGACAGGGGGCGTGAACACTGAAGCTTTCTTT.